The 22 T cell receptor beta chains in this list originate from one sample, sequenced in a study of T-cell memory formation after mild COVID-19. TCRdb independently ran MiXCR on the 5' RACE reads; one entry per CDR3 protein. The sample yields around 90,000 distinct CDR3 sequences, more than 13% seen once. Sequences were obtained from PBMCs or a T cell subset sorted from them (not recorded which). Source of these receptors: a man aged 18-30 years who had mild COVID-19 (a few samples of this study predate the infection). Cell type and time point are not known.

This chain uses TRBV10-3 with TRBJ2-3; no firm D call. The CDR3 has 15 amino acids. V lost 4 bases, J lost 0 bases, and 11 bases lay in between. Germline lookup yields CDR1 ENHRY and CDR2 SYGVKD. Written as DNA, the CDR3 is TGTGCCATCAGTGGAGGATCCTCTAGCACAGATACGCAGTATTTT. It is translated as CAISGGSSSTDTQYF.

This clonotype appeared many times. The V gene is TRBV29-1, the J gene TRBJ1-1; no firm D call. V lost 6 bases and J 0 bases, leaving 11 bases between the germline ends. The CDR3 has 13 residues. Per the germline V gene, CDR1 is SQVTM and CDR2 is ANQGSEA. CDR3 protein: CSVRTLMNTEAFF. DNA for the CDR3: TGCAGCGTCCGGACCCTGATGAACACTGAAGCTTTCTTT.

The chain recombines TRBV6-6 with TRBJ2-3; tentatively, D is TRBD1 or TRBD2 (6 bases each). The CDR3 totals 12 residues. The ends were cut back, 11 bases at V and 0 bases at J, with 9 bases in the middle. CDR1 is MNHNY and CDR2 is SVGAGI in the germline V gene (reference sequence). The DNA of the CDR3 is TGTGCCGGAGGGGGGAGCACAGATACGCAGTATTTT. It specifies CAGGGSTDTQYF.

A single count supports this clonotype. The J gene is TRBJ2-7, the V gene TRBV28; D perhaps matches TRBD2 (6 bases). This CDR3 is built from 14 residues. The germline V and J ends were trimmed by 3 bases and 5 bases, with 14 bases remaining between them. CDR1 MDHEN and CDR2 SYDVKM come from the germline V gene. Here the CDR3 reads CASSLRGPGHEQYV. The CDR3, as DNA: TGTGCCAGCAGTTTGCGGGGCCCGGGTCACGAGCAGTACGTC.

This clonotype was seen a few times. This chain links TRBV6-6 with TRBJ2-2; no clear D gene. Between the trimmed V and J ends, which lost 6 bases and 9 bases, there was a span of 8 bases. The CDR3 has 11 residues. The V gene's germline CDR1 is MNHNY and CDR2 SVGAGI (reference sequence). The chain's CDR3 is CASSPARELFF. The CDR3 coding sequence is TGTGCCAGCAGCCCCGCCCGGGAGCTGTTTTTT.

The chain has TRBV6-5 and TRBJ2-6; D might be TRBD1 (5 bases). In germline, CDR1 is MNHEY, CDR2 SVGAGI. CDR3 length equals 14 residues. Trimming pared 10 bases from V and 0 bases from J, leaving 10 bases between. The CDR3 protein is CATQAYSGANVLTF. The CDR3 coding sequence is TGTGCCACACAGGCGTACTCTGGGGCCAACGTCCTGACTTTC.

Comments on this clonotype: The junction departs from germline at one end; a sequencing error may be responsible. This sequence joins TRBV25-1 and TRBJ2-4; tentative D call: TRBD2 (5 bases). From germline, CDR1 is MGHDK and CDR2 SYGVNS. The CDR3 runs 14 residues. CDR3 sequence (DNA): TGTGCCAGCATCGGAGGTTTGGCCAAAAACATTAAGTACTTC. Translating it yields CASIGGLAKNIKYF. Drawing the rest from reference TRBV25-1 and TRBJ2-4, the complete variable domain is EADIYQTPRYLVIGTGKKITLECSQTMGHDKMYWYQQDPGMELHLIHYSYGVNSTEKGDLSSESTVSRIRTEHFPLTLESARPSHTSQYLCASIGGLAKNIKYFGAGTRLSVL.

This clonotype occurred many times. The rearrangement joins TRBV9 to TRBJ2-5; D is undetermined. Deletions cut 0 bases from V and 2 bases from J, with 5 bases between. This CDR3 has 13 residues. The germline gives CDR1 SGDLS, CDR2 YYNGEE. CDR3 nucleotides: TGTGCCAGCAGCGTAGCCGGGCAAGAGACCCAGTACTTC. Amino acids: CASSVAGQETQYF.

This clonotype came up a few times. The chain uses TRBV6-1 and TRBJ1-6; a possible D gene is TRBD1 (5 bases). The CDR3 length is 17 residues. V was shortened by 3 bases and J by 3 bases, with 15 bases between the two germline ends. Per the germline V gene, CDR1 is MNHNS and CDR2 is SASEGT. CDR3 in DNA: TGTGCCAGCAGTGACCGGTTGGGGCTGAACTATAATTCACCCCTCCACTTT. It specifies CASSDRLGLNYNSPLHF.

Only a few counts were recorded for this clonotype. V is TRBV12-3 or TRBV12-4 and J is TRBJ2-5, with D perhaps matching TRBD1 or TRBD2 (5 bases each). V was pared by 2 bases and J by 4 bases, with 8 bases between. CDR3 size: 13 residues. The CDR3 DNA is TGTGCCAGCAGTTTATGGGACCCAGAGACCCAGTACTTC. Translated: CASSLWDPETQYF.

The chain combines TRBV7-6 with TRBJ2-1, with 12 bases lining up with TRBD2. The CDR3 contains 16 residues. J lost 3 bases, V lost 5 bases, and 5 bases had no gene match. Germline V gene sequence: CDR1 SGHVS, CDR2 FNYEAQ. The CDR3 spells CASSAGLAGSYNEQFF. CDR3 bases: TGTGCCAGCAGCGCCGGACTAGCGGGGAGCTACAATGAGCAGTTCTTC. Complete variable domain (other parts from reference TRBV7-6 and TRBJ2-1): GAGVSQSPRYKVTKRGQDVALRCDPISGHVSLYWYRQALGQGPEFLTYFNYEAQQDKSGLPNDRFSAERPEGSISTLTIQRTEQRDSAMYRCASSAGLAGSYNEQFFGPGTRLTVL.

The J gene is TRBJ1-5, the V gene TRBV23-1, with 7 positions matching TRBD1. TRBV23-1 is recorded as an ORF, its role being uncertain. V lost 7 bases and J lost 2; bases outside the gene matches: 5. This CDR3 contains 14 residues. This CDR3 reads CASTDRVGNQPQHF. The CDR3 DNA is TGCGCCAGCACCGACAGGGTCGGCAATCAGCCCCAGCATTTT.

This clonotype was counted a few times. This chain links TRBV4-2 with TRBJ2-1; TRBD1 aligns across 8 bases. J was trimmed by 6 bases and V by 2 bases; bases with no gene match: 6. Germline V gives CDR1 LGHNA, CDR2 YNFKEQ. The CDR3 extends over 15 amino acids. The DNA of the CDR3 is TGTGCCAGCAGCCAAAGTCAGGGGGCCGGCAATGAGCAGTTCTTC. It translates to CASSQSQGAGNEQFF.

This clonotype has only a few counts. The rearrangement links TRBV29-1 to TRBJ2-5, with TRBD2 matching 10 bases. Germline lookup yields CDR1 SQVTM and CDR2 ANQGSEA. V was clipped by 3 bases and J by 1 base; unmatched bases: 8. This CDR3 spans 16 amino acids. CDR3 bases: TGCAGCGTTGAGTCGGCACTAGCGGGATCCCAAGAGACCCAGTACTTC. It yields the protein CSVESALAGSQETQYF.

This clonotype has only a few counts. The chain carries TRBV4-1 and TRBJ2-1; D may be TRBD2 (5 bases). Germline V CDR1 and CDR2: MGHRA, YSYEKL. This CDR3 contains 16 residues. Trimming stripped 3 bases from V and 6 bases from J, with 18 bases between. The CDR3 coding sequence is TGCGCCAGCAGCCACGAAGCGGTGGGCGTTGGCAATGAGCAGTTCTTC. It is translated as CASSHEAVGVGNEQFF.

This clonotype was seen many times. The chain is built from TRBV4-3 and TRBJ2-1, with 9 bases identical to TRBD2. This CDR3 spans 16 amino acids. From germline, CDR1 is LGHNA and CDR2 YSLEER. J gave up 4 bases and V 0 bases, and 4 bases lay outside the gene matches. CDR3 nucleotides: TGCGCCAGCAGCCAAGATTCCGCGGGGGGGTACAATGAGCAGTTCTTC. It specifies CASSQDSAGGYNEQFF.

This chain joins TRBV15 and TRBJ1-3, with no clear D. In germline, CDR1 is LNHNV, CDR2 YYDKDF (reference sequence). This CDR3 has 15 amino acids. Trimming removed 3 bases from V and 0 bases from J, with 9 bases in between. The CDR3 region is CATSSDFASGNTIYF. The CDR3 nucleotides read TGTGCCACCAGCAGCGATTTCGCCTCTGGAAACACCATATATTTT.

The V call is TRBV3-1, the J call TRBJ2-7; D possibly uses TRBD1 or TRBD2 (6 bases each). This CDR3 contains 13 residues. Germline CDR1 is LGHDT and CDR2 is YNNKEL (reference sequence). Trimming cost V 3 bases and J 3 bases, with 9 bases left between them. In DNA form, the CDR3 reads TGTGCCAGCAGCCAGGAGGGGGGCTACGAGCAGTACGTC. Translating it yields CASSQEGGYEQYV.

This chain connects TRBV24-1 to TRBJ2-3; 7 bases are shared with TRBD1. The CDR3 length is 13 residues. V trimming: 4 bases; J trimming: 8 bases; junction bases outside the gene matches: 5. Germline CDR1 reads KGHDR; CDR2 reads SFDVKD. CDR3: CATSEKAGGTQYF. The CDR3 bases are TGTGCCACCAGTGAGAAGGCAGGGGGTACGCAGTATTTT.

This clonotype was seen more than once but under ten times. The chain joins TRBV29-1 to TRBJ2-6; unclear D gene. V was pared by 5 bases and J by 0 bases, with 8 bases between. CDR1 and CDR2 from the germline V gene are SQVTM and ANQGSEA. The CDR3 covers 14 residues. CDR3 DNA sequence: TGCAGCGTTTACCTAAGCTCTGGGGCCAACGTCCTGACTTTC. This gives the protein CSVYLSSGANVLTF.

This clonotype was detected a few times. V is TRBV3-1 and J is TRBJ2-7; TRBD2 matches 8 bases. The J segment lost 2 bases and the V segment lost 5 bases, leaving 8 bases of the junction unmatched. CDR3 size: 15 residues. CDR1 and CDR2 (germline): LGHDT, YNNKEL (reference sequence). The CDR3 DNA follows: TGTGCCAGCAGCACGAGCGGGGGCCCACCCTACGAGCAGTACGTC. Residues: CASSTSGGPPYEQYV.

The chain uses TRBV30 and TRBJ2-2; TRBD1 aligns across 10 bases. Germline CDR1 is GTSNPN and CDR2 is SVGIG (reference sequence). The CDR3 spans 15 residues. The V and J ends lost 2 bases and 8 bases, in that order; junction bases with no gene match: 8. The CDR3 DNA is TGTGCCTGGAGTTTACCGGGACAGGGGTCTGGGGAGCTGTTTTTT. This codes for CAWSLPGQGSGELFF.